The 4 T cell receptor beta chains presented below share a single source sample, sequenced in a study of T cell clones after liver transplantation. Assay: immunoSEQ multiplex PCR; the TCRdb copy retains only in-frame clones and omits some. The repertoire consists of 49,000 or so clones, with 65% to 80% occurring once and the leading ten covering around 9.4%. Sequences were derived from CD4+ T cells from blood, sampled 52 to 60 months after liver transplant. The receptors were sampled from a human patient who received a liver transplant. Some T cells may originate from the graft donor.

The chain joins TRBV2 to TRBJ1-3; D gene uncertain. The V end lost 4 bases, the J end lost 0 bases, and 10 bases lay between the germline ends. The length of the CDR3 is 15 residues. Germline V lookup: CDR1 SNHLY, CDR2 FYNNEI. CDR3 in DNA: TGTGCCAGCAGTGGGGAGTCCCGCTCTGGAAACACCATATATTTT. It is translated as CASSGESRSGNTIYF.

As concerns this clone: This same CDR3 is encoded by further DNA sequences in the sample. Here the CDR3 reads CASSYLQGRQGGYTF. The CDR3 coding sequence is TGTGCCAGCAGTTACTTACAGGGCAGGCAAGGGGGCTACACCTTC. This chain uses TRBV6-5 with TRBJ1-2, with D maybe TRBD1 (6 bases). The CDR3 is 15 residues long. Germline CDR1 and CDR2: MNHEY and SVGAGI. Between the trimmed V and J ends, which lost 1 base and 8 bases, there was a span of 17 bases.

This clone appeared a single time. The V call is TRBV28, the J call TRBJ1-1, with a weak D call TRBD1 (6 bases). Per the germline V gene, CDR1 is MDHEN and CDR2 is SYDVKM. The CDR3 spans 12 residues. Trimming cost V 8 bases and J 8 bases, with 15 bases left between them. The CDR3 nucleotides read TGTGCCAGCTCGTTCGGGGGCGCAGAAGCTTTCTTT. Protein sequence: CASSFGGAEAFF.

As regards this clone: Other DNA variants within this sample encode the same CDR3. The rearrangement joins TRBV6-6 to TRBJ2-7, with 7 bases that match TRBD1. Germline assignment: CDR1 MNHNY and CDR2 SVGAGI (reference sequence). The CDR3 length is 14 residues. The J segment lost 2 bases and the V segment lost 2 bases, leaving 3 bases of the junction unmatched. In DNA form, the CDR3 reads TGTGCCAGCAGTTACCCCGGGACAGCCTACGAGCAGTACTTC. Encoded protein: CASSYPGTAYEQYF.